What follows are 31 T cell receptor beta chains derived from one specimen sequenced in a study of T cell changes during pregnancy in multiple sclerosis. This table comes from immunoSEQ multiplex PCR, and its TCRdb copy is limited to in-frame clones, with some not included. Of tens of thousands of clones listed, approximately 92% are singletons. This specimen was peripheral blood, taken after pregnancy. These receptors came from a female donor in good health, enrolled as a control in a pregnancy study.

V usage is TRBV19 and J usage is TRBJ1-1; 8 bases are shared with TRBD1. CDR3 length equals 15 residues. Germline V gene lookup returns CDR1 LNHDA and CDR2 SQIVND (reference sequence). The V and J ends lost 10 bases and 5 bases, in that order; junction bases with no gene match: 15. The CDR3 loop reads CATIDIGQGWTEAFF. The CDR3 nucleotides are TGTGCCACCATAGACATCGGACAGGGTTGGACTGAAGCTTTCTTT. Supplemented by reference TRBV19 and TRBJ1-1, the full variable domain reads DGGITQSPKYLFRKEGQNVTLSCEQNLNHDAMYWYRQDPGQGLRLIYYSQIVNDFQKGDIAEGYSVSREKKESFPLTVTSAQKNPTAFYLCATIDIGQGWTEAFFGQGTRLTVV.

The chain joins TRBV6-5 to TRBJ2-5; D perhaps matches TRBD2 (7 bases). The length of the CDR3 is 13 residues. Trimming shortened V by 7 bases and J by 5 bases, and 14 bases separated the two germline ends. CDR1 MNHEY and CDR2 SVGAGI come from the germline V gene. The CDR3 loop is CASTAGGLETQYF. Written as DNA, the CDR3 is TGTGCCAGCACCGCCGGGGGGCTCGAGACCCAGTACTTC.

This sequence joins TRBV7-9 and TRBJ2-3; D is perhaps TRBD1 (7 bases). Per germline, CDR1 SEHNR and CDR2 FQNEAQ (reference sequence). V lost 8 bases and J 8 bases, leaving 20 bases between the germline ends. This CDR3 contains 14 residues. CDR3 in DNA: TGTGCCAGCGGAGAAACCAGGGGGGCCGCTACGCAGTATTTT. Its translation: CASGETRGAATQYF.

This clone was observed a single time. The gene calls are TRBV28 and TRBJ2-7; tentatively, D is TRBD2 (5 bases). The germline V gene has CDR1 MDHEN and CDR2 SYDVKM. V was cut by 2 bases and J by 10 bases, with 27 bases left in between. This CDR3 contains 17 residues. CDR3 bases: TGTGCCAGCAGTTTAATAGGAGGAAAAACCCGAACCCAAGAACAGTACTTC. Its translation is CASSLIGGKTRTQEQYF.

V usage is TRBV6-1 and J usage is TRBJ1-3; TRBD1 is a possible D gene (6 bases). This CDR3 comprises 16 residues. Trimming left V 2 bases short and J 0 bases short, with 11 bases between. Germline CDR1 MNHNS, CDR2 SASEGT. CDR3 protein: CASSETGYSSGNTIYF. Written as DNA, the CDR3 is TGTGCCAGCAGTGAAACAGGGTATAGCTCTGGAAACACCATATATTTT.

The chain carries TRBV4-1 and TRBJ1-2; D perhaps matches TRBD1 (5 bases). CDR1 and CDR2 (germline): MGHRA, YSYEKL. V gave up 0 bases and J gave up 11 bases, with 13 bases separating them. This CDR3 is built from 13 residues. CDR3 in DNA: TGCGCCAGCAGCCAAGATGTAGACAGCCCTTACACCTTC. Protein sequence: CASSQDVDSPYTF.

The chain combines TRBV7-2 with TRBJ2-4; TRBD2 matches 16 bases. Germline trimming cut 5 bases from V and 7 bases from J; bases unmatched to any gene: 11. Germline V CDR1 and CDR2: SGHTA, FQGNSA. The CDR3 runs 18 residues. CDR3 coding DNA: TGTGCCAGCAGCGAAGATCGGGGACTAGCGGGAGGGGGGAACATTCAGTACTTC. This encodes CASSEDRGLAGGGNIQYF.

V usage is TRBV5-1 and J usage is TRBJ2-1; 14 positions agree with TRBD2. Germline CDR1 SGHRS, CDR2 YFSETQ. Trimming at V came to 2 bases and at J to 7 bases, leaving 11 bases not matched to a gene. This CDR3 region has 18 residues. The CDR3 coding sequence is TGCGCCAGCAGCTTACGTACTGGACTAGCGGGAGGAGGGAATGAGCAGTTCTTC. This codes for CASSLRTGLAGGGNEQFF. The variable domain in full, completed from reference TRBV5-1 and TRBJ2-1, reads KAGVTQTPRYLIKTRGQQVTLSCSPISGHRSVSWYQQTPGQGLQFLFEYFSETQRNKGNFPGRFSGRQFSNSRSEMNVSTLELGDSALYLCASSLRTGLAGGGNEQFFGPGTRLTVL.

This chain joins TRBV7-2 and TRBJ2-7; TRBD1 might be the D (6 bases). The germline V and J ends were trimmed by 1 base and 0 bases, with 13 bases remaining between them. Germline CDR1 SGHTA, CDR2 FQGNSA. The CDR3 has 16 residues. The CDR3 loop reads CASSLDSGEDSYEQYF. The CDR3 DNA reads as TGTGCCAGCAGCTTAGATTCAGGGGAAGACTCCTACGAGCAGTACTTC.

This clone has a handful of counts. V usage is TRBV7-2 and J usage is TRBJ1-6; no clear D. The CDR3 contains 15 residues. Germline V CDR1 and CDR2: SGHTA, FQGNSA. Trimming pared 4 bases from V and 7 bases from J, leaving 14 bases between. As DNA, the CDR3 is TGTGCCAGCAGCTCCCTTGGCGGCTCAAATTCACCCCTCCACTTT. Translation gives CASSSLGGSNSPLHF.

This clone rates as medium-sized. The V and J genes are TRBV25-1 and TRBJ2-2, with D possibly matching TRBD2 (5 bases). The germline V gene has CDR1 MGHDK and CDR2 SYGVNS. Trimming pared 3 bases from V and 3 bases from J, leaving 5 bases between. The CDR3 is 13 amino acids. The CDR3 reads CASSERDTGELFF. Written as DNA, the CDR3 is TGTGCCAGCAGTGAGCGGGACACCGGGGAGCTGTTTTTT.

V usage is TRBV6-6 and J usage is TRBJ1-6; D gene unclear. Germline CDR1 is MNHNY and CDR2 is SVGAGI (reference sequence). The CDR3 loop spans 15 amino acids. Between the trimmed V and J ends, which lost 5 bases and 9 bases, there was a span of 17 bases. The chain's CDR3 is CASSPREGIRSPLHF. As DNA, the CDR3 is TGTGCCAGCAGTCCCCGGGAAGGGATTCGTTCACCCCTCCACTTT.

CDR3 amino acids: CASSLPVEGARGYTF. The CDR3 DNA sequence: TGCGCCAGCAGCTTGCCGGTCGAGGGGGCGAGAGGCTACACCTTC. The chain carries TRBV5-1 and TRBJ1-2, with TRBD1 matching 7 bases. CDR1 SGHRS and CDR2 YFSETQ come from the germline V gene. V was pared by 1 base and J by 8 bases, with 11 bases of the junction left unmatched. The CDR3 spans 15 residues.

The chain links TRBV7-2 to TRBJ1-4, with 7 positions matching TRBD1. CDR3 length equals 14 residues. The germline V gene has CDR1 SGHTA and CDR2 FQGNSA. The V and J ends lost 4 bases and 7 bases, in that order; junction bases with no gene match: 6. CDR3 residues: CASSYYRGGEKLFF. The CDR3 DNA sequence: TGTGCCAGCAGCTACTACAGGGGAGGTGAAAAACTGTTTTTT.

The chain combines TRBV6-1 with TRBJ2-7; D is possibly TRBD2 (5 bases). V lost 5 bases and J lost 6, with 17 bases in between. This CDR3 has 14 residues. From germline, CDR1 is MNHNS and CDR2 SASEGT. The CDR3 here is CASSLQSRTLEQYF. CDR3 bases: TGTGCCAGCAGTCTACAATCCCGGACTCTCGAGCAGTACTTC.

This chain links TRBV19 with TRBJ1-5; the D gene is possibly TRBD1 (6 bases). Trimming removed 5 bases from V and 0 bases from J, with 14 bases in between. The CDR3 sequence is 16 residues long. Germline CDR1 is LNHDA and CDR2 is SQIVND (reference sequence). This chain's CDR3 is CASSPRTAYSNQPQHF. The CDR3 DNA reads TGTGCCAGTAGTCCGCGGACAGCTTATAGCAATCAGCCCCAGCATTTT.

The genes are TRBV9 and TRBJ1-3, with D hard to call. The V gene lost 0 bases and the J gene lost 7 bases, with 14 bases spanning the gap. Germline V CDR1 and CDR2: SGDLS, YYNGEE. The CDR3 has 15 amino acids. CDR3 sequence reads: CASSVAGGQINTIYF. DNA for the CDR3: TGTGCCAGCAGCGTAGCAGGAGGCCAGATCAACACCATATATTTT.

This clone was detected only once. Here the CDR3 DNA reads TGTGCCAGCACCCATACCTCAGGGGGTAACACTGAAGCTTTCTTT. Its translation is CASTHTSGGNTEAFF. J is TRBJ1-1 and V is TRBV7-9; the match to TRBD1 covers 7 bases. The germline V gene encodes CDR1 SEHNR and CDR2 FQNEAQ (reference sequence). This CDR3 has 15 amino acids. J lost 2 bases, V lost 7 bases, and 10 bases had no gene match.

This clone was picked up one time. This chain connects TRBV4-2 to TRBJ1-1; D may be TRBD1 (5 bases). Germline-derived CDR1 and CDR2 are LGHNA and YNFKEQ. The CDR3 sequence is 13 residues long. Trimming pared 4 bases from V and 10 bases from J, leaving 16 bases between. The CDR3 nucleotides read TGTGCCAGCAGCCTTCAAGAAGGGGTAGTAGCTTTCTTT. Its protein is CASSLQEGVVAFF.

The genes are TRBV7-9 and TRBJ2-5; D is perhaps TRBD2 (5 bases). V gave up 3 bases and J gave up 2 bases, with 10 bases separating them. The CDR3 is 14 amino acids. Germline V gives CDR1 SEHNR, CDR2 FQNEAQ (reference sequence). CDR3 bases: TGTGCCAGCAGCTTTCCTGGGAGTCAAGAGACCCAGTACTTC. It encodes CASSFPGSQETQYF.

The chain has TRBV19 and TRBJ2-1; tentative D call: TRBD2 (5 bases). CDR3 size: 13 residues. CDR1 and CDR2 (germline): LNHDA, SQIVND (reference sequence). Between the trimmed V and J ends, which lost 6 bases and 2 bases, there was a span of 8 bases. CDR3 nucleotide sequence: TGTGCCAGTAGGAGTAGCGCCTACAATGAGCAGTTCTTC. This translates into CASRSSAYNEQFF. The full variable domain, completed using reference TRBV19 and TRBJ2-1, is DGGITQSPKYLFRKEGQNVTLSCEQNLNHDAMYWYRQDPGQGLRLIYYSQIVNDFQKGDIAEGYSVSREKKESFPLTVTSAQKNPTAFYLCASRSSAYNEQFFGPGTRLTVL.

The rearrangement uses TRBV4-1 and TRBJ1-1; tentative D call: TRBD1 (5 bases). The V end lost 1 base, the J end lost 5 bases, and 14 bases lay between the germline ends. CDR1 MGHRA and CDR2 YSYEKL come from the germline V gene. This CDR3 spans 15 amino acids. This CDR3 reads CASSQVSTDMTEAFF. The CDR3 nucleotides are TGCGCCAGCAGCCAAGTTTCAACGGACATGACTGAAGCTTTCTTT.

The sample holds a few counts of this clone. This chain uses TRBV29-1 with TRBJ1-1; TRBD1 might be the D (6 bases). The CDR3 spans 13 residues. V was shortened by 6 bases and J by 0 bases, with 11 bases between the two germline ends. From germline, CDR1 is SQVTM and CDR2 ANQGSEA. CDR3 sequence (DNA): TGCAGCGTCCGGGACAACATGAACACTGAAGCTTTCTTT. Encoded protein: CSVRDNMNTEAFF. The whole variable domain, filled in from reference TRBV29-1 and TRBJ1-1, reads SAVISQKPSRDICQRGTSLTIQCQVDSQVTMMFWYRQQPGQSLTLIATANQGSEATYESGFVIDKFPISRPNLTFSTLTVSNMSPEDSSIYLCSVRDNMNTEAFFGQGTRLTVV.

This sequence joins TRBV28 and TRBJ2-7; possibly TRBD1 for D (6 bases). V was cut by 5 bases and J by 4 bases, with 18 bases left in between. Germline V gives CDR1 MDHEN, CDR2 SYDVKM. This CDR3 comprises 15 residues. The CDR3 DNA follows: TGTGCCAGCAGTCCCGGACAGCAAAATTTTTACGAGCAGTACTTC. Translation gives CASSPGQQNFYEQYF.

The chain combines TRBV28 with TRBJ2-7, with D tentatively TRBD1 (6 bases). In germline, CDR1 is MDHEN, CDR2 SYDVKM. V was shortened by 6 bases and J by 2 bases, with 17 bases between the two germline ends. This CDR3 contains 15 residues. The CDR3 nucleotides read TGTGCCAGCAGCCCCCGTATTACAGGGCCCTACGAGCAGTACTTC. This translates into CASSPRITGPYEQYF.

This clone showed up just a few times. The chain combines TRBV27 with TRBJ2-1, with D maybe TRBD2 (6 bases). This CDR3 region has 15 residues. CDR1 and CDR2 (germline): MNHEY, SMNVEV (reference sequence). The V and J ends lost 7 bases and 3 bases respectively, with 16 bases between them. Here the CDR3 DNA reads TGTGCCAGCACCGAACGGGAGCCGGGCTACAATGAGCAGTTCTTC. This gives the protein CASTEREPGYNEQFF.

The J gene is TRBJ1-5, the V gene TRBV28; weak D call: TRBD1 (5 bases). The CDR3 runs 16 residues. Trimming removed 3 bases from V and 5 bases from J, with 17 bases in between. The germline CDR1 and CDR2 sequences are MDHEN and SYDVKM. The DNA for the CDR3 is TGTGCCAGCAGTTTTTTGGGACTCCCAAGCCATCAGCCCCAGCATTTT. Translating it yields CASSFLGLPSHQPQHF.

Only one count was recorded for this clone. The chain uses TRBV29-1 and TRBJ2-3; TRBD2 might be the D (6 bases). Germline V lookup: CDR1 SQVTM, CDR2 ANQGSEA. Trimming took off 3 bases at V and 2 bases at J, with 12 bases between the two ends. This CDR3 region has 14 residues. The CDR3 DNA follows: TGCAGCGTTGAGGGAGGTCCCTTCACAGATACGCAGTATTTT. This codes for CSVEGGPFTDTQYF.

The gene calls are TRBV23-1 and TRBJ2-1; D may be TRBD1 (6 bases). TRBV23-1 is an ORF, with its function uncertain. The CDR3 has 19 residues. Trimming shortened V by 3 bases and J by 4 bases, and 25 bases separated the two germline ends. In nucleotides, the CDR3 is TGCGCCAGCAGTCATTCGGCCCTCGACAGGACACAGAGTTACAATGAGCAGTTCTTC. Its protein product is CASSHSALDRTQSYNEQFF.

A note on this clone: One end of the junction is discordant with germline, which a read error may explain. DNA for the CDR3: TGTGCCAGCACCACACACCAGGAGACCCAGTACTTC. Amino acid sequence: CASTTHQETQYF. The chain carries TRBV28 and TRBJ2-5; D ambiguous. Germline V CDR1 and CDR2: MDHEN, SYDVKM. This CDR3 has 12 amino acids.

The genes are TRBV5-1 and TRBJ1-2; the match to TRBD1 covers 10 bases. This CDR3 comprises 14 residues. V shed 4 bases, J shed 4 bases, and the junction held 4 bases outside the gene matches. The germline CDR1 and CDR2 sequences are SGHRS and YFSETQ. The CDR3 nucleotides are TGCGCCAGCAGCCCGGACAGGGGGGGCTATGGCTACACCTTC. It yields the protein CASSPDRGGYGYTF.